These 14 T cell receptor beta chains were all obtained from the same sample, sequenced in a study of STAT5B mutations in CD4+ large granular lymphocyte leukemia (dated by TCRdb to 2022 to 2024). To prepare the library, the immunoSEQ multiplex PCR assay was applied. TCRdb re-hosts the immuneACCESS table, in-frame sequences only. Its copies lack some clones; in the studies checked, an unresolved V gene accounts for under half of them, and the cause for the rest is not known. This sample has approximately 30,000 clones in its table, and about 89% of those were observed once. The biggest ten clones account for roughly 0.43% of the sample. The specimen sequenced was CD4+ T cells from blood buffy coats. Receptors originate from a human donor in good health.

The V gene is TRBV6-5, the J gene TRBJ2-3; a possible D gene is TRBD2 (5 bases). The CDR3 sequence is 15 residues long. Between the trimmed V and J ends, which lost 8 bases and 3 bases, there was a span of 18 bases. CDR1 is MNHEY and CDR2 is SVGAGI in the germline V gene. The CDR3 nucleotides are TGTGCCAGCTCCCCCCTGCGGGCGGAGACAGATACGCAGTATTTT. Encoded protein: CASSPLRAETDTQYF.

The CDR3 loop is CASSQTTGNTEAFF. Written as DNA, the CDR3 is TGTGCCAGCAGCCAAACGACAGGGAACACTGAAGCTTTCTTT. This rearrangement joins TRBV11-2 to TRBJ1-1; possibly TRBD1 for D (6 bases). V lost 5 bases and J lost 1, with 11 bases in between. This CDR3 is built from 14 residues. Germline CDR1 SGHAT, CDR2 FQNNGV.

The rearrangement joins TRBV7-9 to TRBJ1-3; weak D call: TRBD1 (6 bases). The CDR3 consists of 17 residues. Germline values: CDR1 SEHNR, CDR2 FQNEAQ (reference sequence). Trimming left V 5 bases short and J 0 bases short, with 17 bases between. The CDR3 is CASSRARGMASGNTIYF. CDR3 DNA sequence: TGTGCCAGCAGCCGGGCCAGGGGAATGGCCTCTGGAAACACCATATATTTT.

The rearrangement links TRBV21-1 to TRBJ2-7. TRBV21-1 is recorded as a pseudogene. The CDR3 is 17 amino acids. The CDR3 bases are TGTGCCAGCAGCCCCGGGACCCACGAGGTCCCATCCTACGAGCAGTACTTC. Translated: CASSPGTHEVPSYEQYF.

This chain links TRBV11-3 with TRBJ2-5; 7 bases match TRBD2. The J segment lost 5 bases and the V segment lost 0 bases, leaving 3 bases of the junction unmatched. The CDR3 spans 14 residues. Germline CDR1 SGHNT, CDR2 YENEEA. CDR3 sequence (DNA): TGTGCCAGCAGCTTAGAGCGGGAGAGGGAGACCCAGTACTTC. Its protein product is CASSLERERETQYF.

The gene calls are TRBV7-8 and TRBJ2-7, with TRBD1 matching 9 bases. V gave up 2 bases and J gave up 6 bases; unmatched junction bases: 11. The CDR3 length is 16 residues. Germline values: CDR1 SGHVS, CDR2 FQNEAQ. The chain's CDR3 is CASSLSIGQGRGEQYF. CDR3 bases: TGTGCCAGCAGCTTAAGCATCGGACAGGGGAGGGGCGAGCAGTACTTC. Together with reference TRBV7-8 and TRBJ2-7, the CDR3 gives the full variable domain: GAGVSQSPRYKVAKRGQDVALRCDPISGHVSLFWYQQALGQGPEFLTYFQNEAQLDKSGLPSDRFFAERPEGSVSTLKIQRTQQEDSAVYLCASSLSIGQGRGEQYFGPGTRLTVT.

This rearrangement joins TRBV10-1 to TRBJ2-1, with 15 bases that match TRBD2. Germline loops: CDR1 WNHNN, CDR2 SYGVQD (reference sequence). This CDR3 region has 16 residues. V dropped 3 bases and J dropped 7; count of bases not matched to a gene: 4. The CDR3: CASSDAGLAGGNEQFF. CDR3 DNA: TGCGCCAGCAGTGACGCGGGACTAGCGGGAGGTAATGAGCAGTTCTTC.

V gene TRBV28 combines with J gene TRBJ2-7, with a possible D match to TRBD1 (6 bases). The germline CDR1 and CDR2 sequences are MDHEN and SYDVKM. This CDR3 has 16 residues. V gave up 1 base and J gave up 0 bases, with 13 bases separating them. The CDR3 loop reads CASSLSWDKPSYEQYF. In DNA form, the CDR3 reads TGTGCCAGCAGTTTATCTTGGGACAAACCCTCCTACGAGCAGTACTTC.

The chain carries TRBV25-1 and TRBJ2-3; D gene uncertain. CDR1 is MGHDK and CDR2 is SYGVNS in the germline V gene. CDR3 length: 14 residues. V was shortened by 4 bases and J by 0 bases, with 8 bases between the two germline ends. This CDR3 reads CASSGPVSTDTQYF. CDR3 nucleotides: TGTGCCAGCAGTGGGCCGGTAAGCACAGATACGCAGTATTTT.

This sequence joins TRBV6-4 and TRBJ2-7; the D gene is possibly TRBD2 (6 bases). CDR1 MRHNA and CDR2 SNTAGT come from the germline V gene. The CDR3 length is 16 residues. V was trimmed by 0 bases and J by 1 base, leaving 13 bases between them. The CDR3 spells CASSDSAAGFSYEQYF. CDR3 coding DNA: TGTGCCAGCAGTGACTCGGCGGCGGGATTTTCCTACGAGCAGTACTTC.

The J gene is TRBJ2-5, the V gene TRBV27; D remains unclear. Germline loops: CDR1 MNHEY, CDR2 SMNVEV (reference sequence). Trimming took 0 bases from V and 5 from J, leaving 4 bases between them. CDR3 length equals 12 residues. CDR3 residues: CASSLSGETQYF. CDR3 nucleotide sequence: TGTGCCAGCAGTTTATCAGGGGAGACCCAGTACTTC.

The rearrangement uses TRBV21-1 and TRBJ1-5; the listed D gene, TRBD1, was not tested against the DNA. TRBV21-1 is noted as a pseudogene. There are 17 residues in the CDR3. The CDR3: CASSKDATGQGGVPQHF. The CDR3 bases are TGTGCCAGCAGCAAAGACGCTACGGGACAGGGGGGAGTACCCCAGCATTTT.

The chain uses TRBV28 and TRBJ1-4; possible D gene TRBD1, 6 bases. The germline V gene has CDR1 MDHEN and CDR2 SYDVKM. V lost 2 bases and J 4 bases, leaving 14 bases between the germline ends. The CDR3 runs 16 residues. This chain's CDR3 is CASSLRLGAGNEKLFF. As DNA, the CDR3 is TGTGCCAGCAGTTTACGCCTGGGGGCCGGTAATGAAAAACTGTTTTTT.

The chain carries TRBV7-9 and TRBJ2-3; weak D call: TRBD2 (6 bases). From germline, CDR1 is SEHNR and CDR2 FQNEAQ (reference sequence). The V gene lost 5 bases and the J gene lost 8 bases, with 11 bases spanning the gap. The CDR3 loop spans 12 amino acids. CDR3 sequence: CASSPGEVTQYF. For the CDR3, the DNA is TGTGCCAGCAGCCCGGGAGAGGTTACGCAGTATTTT.